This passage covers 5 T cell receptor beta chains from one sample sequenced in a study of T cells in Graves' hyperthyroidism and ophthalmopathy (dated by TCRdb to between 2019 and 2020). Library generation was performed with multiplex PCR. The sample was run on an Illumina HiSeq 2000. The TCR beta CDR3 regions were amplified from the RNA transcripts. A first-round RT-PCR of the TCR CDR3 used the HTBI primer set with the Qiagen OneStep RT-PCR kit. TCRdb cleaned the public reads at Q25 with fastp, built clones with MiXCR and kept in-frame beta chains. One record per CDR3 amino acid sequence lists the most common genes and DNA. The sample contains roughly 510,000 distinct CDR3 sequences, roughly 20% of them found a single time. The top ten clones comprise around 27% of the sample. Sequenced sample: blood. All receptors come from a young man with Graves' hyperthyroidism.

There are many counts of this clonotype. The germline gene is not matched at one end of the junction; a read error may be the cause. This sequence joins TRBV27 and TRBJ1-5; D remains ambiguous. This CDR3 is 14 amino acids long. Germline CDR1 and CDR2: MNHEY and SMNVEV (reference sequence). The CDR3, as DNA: TGTGCCAGCAGTGTATCGGGCATCAATCAGCCCCAGCATTTT. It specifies CASSVSGINQPQHF.

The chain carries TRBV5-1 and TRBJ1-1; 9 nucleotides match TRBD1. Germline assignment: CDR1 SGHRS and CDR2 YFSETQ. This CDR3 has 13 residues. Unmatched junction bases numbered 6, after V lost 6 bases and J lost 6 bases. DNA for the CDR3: TGCGCCAGCACTTGGGACAGGGATGCTGAAGCTTTCTTT. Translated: CASTWDRDAEAFF.

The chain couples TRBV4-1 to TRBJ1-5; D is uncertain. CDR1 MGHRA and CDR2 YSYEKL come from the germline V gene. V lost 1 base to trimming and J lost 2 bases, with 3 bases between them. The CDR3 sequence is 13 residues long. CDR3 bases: TGCGCCAGCAGCCAAGTTGGCAATCAGCCCCAGCATTTT. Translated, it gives CASSQVGNQPQHF.

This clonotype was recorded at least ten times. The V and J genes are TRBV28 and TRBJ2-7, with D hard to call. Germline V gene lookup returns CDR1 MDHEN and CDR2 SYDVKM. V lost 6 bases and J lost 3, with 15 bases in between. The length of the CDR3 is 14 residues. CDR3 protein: CASSPDFLGYEQYF. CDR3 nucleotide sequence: TGTGCCAGCAGCCCAGACTTCCTAGGCTACGAGCAGTACTTC.

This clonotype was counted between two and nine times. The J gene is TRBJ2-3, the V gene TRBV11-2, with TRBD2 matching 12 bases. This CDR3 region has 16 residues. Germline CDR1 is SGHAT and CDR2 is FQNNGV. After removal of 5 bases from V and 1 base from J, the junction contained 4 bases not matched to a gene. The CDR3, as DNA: TGTGCCAGCAGCCTCAGACTAGCGGGGGGCACAGATACGCAGTATTTT. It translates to CASSLRLAGGTDTQYF.